The clone carrying this TCR beta chain was recorded a few times. Its specificity is unknown. The trim removed 6 bases at V and 1 base at J, leaving 8 bases unmatched. The germline gives CDR1 MNHNY, CDR2 SVGAGI (reference sequence). This CDR3 is 15 amino acids long. The data are from a study of T-cell memory formation after mild COVID-19. As for the study in general: TCR clustering was largely donor specific. General observations from the study: The appearance of some responding clones in pre-infection memory suggested that cross-reactive memory joined. Clones that got smaller from day 15 to 85 had even CD4/CD8, while clones growing later tipped toward CD4+.

TCRdb processed the 5' RACE reads anew with MiXCR; each CDR3 protein has one entry. The sample holds about 430,000 distinct CDR3 sequences, roughly 24% seen once. V gene TRBV6-6 combines with J gene TRBJ2-7, with TRBD1 identical over 8 bases. Sequencing was performed on PBMCs or a T cell subset sorted from them (not recorded which). The clonotype originates from an adult woman who had mild COVID-19 (a few samples of this study predate the infection). Cell type and time point are not known. This CDR3 is CASSRGQGLSYEQYF. CDR3 DNA: TGTGCCAGCAGCCGAGGACAGGGCTTATCCTACGAGCAGTACTTC.